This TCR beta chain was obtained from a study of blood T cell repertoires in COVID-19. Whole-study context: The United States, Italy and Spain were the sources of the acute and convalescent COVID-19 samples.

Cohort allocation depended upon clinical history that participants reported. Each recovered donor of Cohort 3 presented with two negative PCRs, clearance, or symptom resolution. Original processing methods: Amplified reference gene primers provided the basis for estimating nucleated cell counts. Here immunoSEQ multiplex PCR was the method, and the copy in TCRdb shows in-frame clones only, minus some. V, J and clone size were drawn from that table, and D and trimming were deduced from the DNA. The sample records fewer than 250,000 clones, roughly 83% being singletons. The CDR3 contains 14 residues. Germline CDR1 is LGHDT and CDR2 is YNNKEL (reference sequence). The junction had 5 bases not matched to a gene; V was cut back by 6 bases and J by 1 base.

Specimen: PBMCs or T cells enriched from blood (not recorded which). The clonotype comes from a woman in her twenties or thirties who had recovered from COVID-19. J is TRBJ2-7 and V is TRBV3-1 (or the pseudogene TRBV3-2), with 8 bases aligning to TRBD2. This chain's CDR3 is CASRPAGASYEQYV. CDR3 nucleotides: TGTGCCAGCAGACCAGCGGGGGCGTCCTACGAGCAGTACGTC.